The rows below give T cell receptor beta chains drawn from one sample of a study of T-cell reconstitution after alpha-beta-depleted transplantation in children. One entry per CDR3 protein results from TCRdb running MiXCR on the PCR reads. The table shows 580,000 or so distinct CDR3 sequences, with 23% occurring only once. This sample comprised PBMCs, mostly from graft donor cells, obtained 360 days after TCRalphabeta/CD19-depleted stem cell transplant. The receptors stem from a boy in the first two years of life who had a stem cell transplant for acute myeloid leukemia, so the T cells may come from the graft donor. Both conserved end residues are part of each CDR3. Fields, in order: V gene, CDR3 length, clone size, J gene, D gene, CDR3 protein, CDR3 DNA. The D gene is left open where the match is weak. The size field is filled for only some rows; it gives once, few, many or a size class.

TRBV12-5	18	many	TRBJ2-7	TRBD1	CASAEPPPGQGPSYEQYF	TGTGCTAGTGCGGAACCTCCCCCGGGACAGGGTCCTTCCTACGAGCAGTACTTC
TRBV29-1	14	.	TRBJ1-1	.	CSVWGGAGRTEAFF	TGCAGCGTTTGGGGGGGGGCAGGGAGGACTGAAGCTTTCTTT
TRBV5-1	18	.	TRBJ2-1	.	CASSLDSLEPFSYNEQFF	TGCGCCAGCAGCTTGGACAGTCTCGAGCCCTTCTCCTACAATGAGCAGTTCTTC
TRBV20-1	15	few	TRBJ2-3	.	CSALELDWSTDTQYF	TGCAGTGCCCTAGAACTAGATTGGAGCACAGATACGCAGTATTTT
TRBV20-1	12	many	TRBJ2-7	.	CSAREDSNEQYF	TGCAGTGCTAGAGAGGATAGTAACGAGCAGTACTTC
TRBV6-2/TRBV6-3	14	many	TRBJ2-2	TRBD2	CASSTRGGTGELFF	TGTGCCAGCAGCACCCGGGGGGGAACCGGGGAGCTGTTTTTT
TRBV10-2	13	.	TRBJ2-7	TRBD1	CASSAGQHYEQYF	TGCGCCAGCAGTGCGGGACAGCACTACGAGCAGTACTTC
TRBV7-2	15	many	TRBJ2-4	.	CASSLALGNKNIQYF	TGTGCCAGCAGCTTAGCGCTGGGCAACAAAAACATTCAGTACTTC
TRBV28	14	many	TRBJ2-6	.	CASSRPAGANVLTF	TGTGCCAGCAGTAGGCCGGCTGGGGCCAACGTCCTGACTTTC
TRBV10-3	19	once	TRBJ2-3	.	CAISELPSVSGGSTDTQYF	TGTGCCATCAGTGAGCTTCCCAGCGTTAGCGGCGGGTCCACAGATACGCAGTATTTT
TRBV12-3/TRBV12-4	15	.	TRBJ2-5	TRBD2	CASSPPGLVAETQYF	TGTGCCAGCAGTCCGCCGGGACTAGTTGCGGAGACCCAGTACTTC
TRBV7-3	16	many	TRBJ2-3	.	CASSSPDRFSTDTQYF	TGTGCCAGCAGCTCCCCCGACAGATTTAGCACAGATACGCAGTATTTT
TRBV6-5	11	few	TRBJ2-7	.	CATGNLLEQYF	TGTGCCACAGGGAATTTGCTCGAGCAGTACTTC
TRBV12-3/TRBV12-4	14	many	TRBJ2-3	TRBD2	CASSLAGGRNTQYF	TGTGCCAGCAGCCTAGCGGGGGGGCGGAATACGCAGTATTTT
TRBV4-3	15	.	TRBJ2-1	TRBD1	CASSLDRGPNNEQFF	TGCGCCAGCAGCCTTGACAGGGGGCCGAACAATGAGCAGTTCTTC
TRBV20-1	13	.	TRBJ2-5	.	CSARGGGDETQYF	TGCAGTGCTAGAGGAGGCGGGGATGAGACCCAGTACTTC
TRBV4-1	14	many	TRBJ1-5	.	CASSHYGGDQPQHF	TGCGCCAGCAGCCACTACGGAGGGGATCAGCCCCAGCATTTT
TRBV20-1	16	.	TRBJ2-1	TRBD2	CSAFPSLAGPYNEQFF	TGCAGTGCTTTCCCTTCTCTAGCGGGGCCTTATAATGAGCAGTTCTTC
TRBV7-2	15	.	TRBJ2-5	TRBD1	CASSLGQLRQETQYF	TGTGCCAGCAGCTTGGGACAGCTCCGGCAAGAGACCCAGTACTTC
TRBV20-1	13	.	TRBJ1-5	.	CSARSQSNQPQHF	TGCAGTGCTAGGTCGCAGTCAAATCAGCCCCAGCATTTT
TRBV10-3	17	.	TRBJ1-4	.	CAISDIMFEQDNEKLFF	TGTGCCATCAGTGATATTATGTTTGAACAGGATAATGAAAAACTGTTTTTT
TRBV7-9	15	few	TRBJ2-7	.	CASRGGTGPTYEQYF	TGTGCCAGCAGGGGCGGAACGGGCCCTACCTACGAGCAGTACTTC